The 30 T cell receptor beta chains given below trace back to one sample, sequenced in a study of cytotoxic CD8 clonotypes in ibrutinib-treated CLL. Libraries were prepared by immunoSEQ multiplex PCR; TCRdb keeps only in-frame clonotypes and omits some of them. Here the sample spans some 300,000 clones, about 80% being singletons. Specimen: PBMCs, collected before ibrutinib treatment. These receptor sequences come from a human donor with chronic lymphocytic leukemia.

This clone appeared a single time. The rearrangement uses TRBV5-1 and TRBJ2-7; either TRBD1 or TRBD2 may supply D (6 bases each). The CDR3 consists of 16 residues. Trimming removed 5 bases at V and 3 bases at J, with 21 bases between. Germline values: CDR1 SGHRS, CDR2 YFSETQ. The CDR3 spells CASSFVGGLNRYEQYF. In DNA form, the CDR3 reads TGCGCCAGCAGTTTTGTCGGGGGCCTAAACCGCTACGAGCAGTACTTC.

The rearrangement joins TRBV7-9 to TRBJ2-7; D perhaps matches TRBD1 (6 bases). Germline V gene lookup returns CDR1 SEHNR and CDR2 FQNEAQ (reference sequence). Trimming cost V 2 bases and J 4 bases, with 12 bases left between them. This CDR3 is built from 14 residues. The CDR3 spells CASSLTSGAYEQYF. The CDR3 bases are TGTGCCAGCAGCTTAACCTCAGGGGCTTACGAGCAGTACTTC.

The chain recombines TRBV27 with TRBJ1-1, with D possibly TRBD1 on 6 matching bases. Trimming took off 5 bases at V and 5 bases at J, with 12 bases between the two ends. The CDR3 sequence is 13 residues long. CDR1 and CDR2 (germline): MNHEY, SMNVEV (reference sequence). This CDR3 reads CASSPGVGTEAFF. The CDR3 bases are TGTGCCAGCAGTCCAGGGGTTGGGACTGAAGCTTTCTTT.

This clone was seen more than once but under ten times. The V call is TRBV6-5, the J call TRBJ2-7, with a weak D call TRBD1 (6 bases). This CDR3 region has 14 residues. Germline V lookup: CDR1 MNHEY, CDR2 SVGAGI. Trimming pared 4 bases from V and 5 bases from J, leaving 15 bases between. This CDR3 is CASSLGRGIDEQYF. CDR3 bases: TGTGCCAGCAGTTTAGGCAGGGGAATCGACGAGCAGTACTTC.

This chain connects TRBV6-5 to TRBJ1-2; tentative D call: TRBD1 (5 bases). The CDR3 is made up of 15 amino acids. V lost 4 bases and J 4 bases, leaving 16 bases between the germline ends. The V gene's germline CDR1 is MNHEY and CDR2 SVGAGI. CDR3 in DNA: TGTGCCAGCAGTTCCCCAGTCCAGGGAGGCTATGGCTACACCTTC. Its translation is CASSSPVQGGYGYTF.

V is TRBV2 and J is TRBJ2-1; 8 nucleotides line up with TRBD2. V was clipped by 7 bases and J by 2 bases; unmatched bases: 13. The CDR3 is made up of 17 amino acids. CDR1 and CDR2 from the germline V gene are SNHLY and FYNNEI. CDR3 region: CASNPVPGLGAYNEQFF. In DNA, the CDR3 is TGTGCCAGCAACCCAGTTCCGGGACTAGGGGCCTACAATGAGCAGTTCTTC.

In DNA form, the CDR3 reads TGCGCCAGCAGCCCCGGGCTCGGGACTTCCTACAATGAGCAGTTCTTC. Residues: CASSPGLGTSYNEQFF. V usage is TRBV5-1 and J usage is TRBJ2-1; a possible D gene is TRBD2 (6 bases). The V and J ends lost 4 bases and 1 base respectively, with 15 bases between them. The CDR3 loop spans 16 amino acids. Germline CDR1 reads SGHRS; CDR2 reads YFSETQ. The whole variable domain, filled in from reference TRBV5-1 and TRBJ2-1, reads KAGVTQTPRYLIKTRGQQVTLSCSPISGHRSVSWYQQTPGQGLQFLFEYFSETQRNKGNFPGRFSGRQFSNSRSEMNVSTLELGDSALYLCASSPGLGTSYNEQFFGPGTRLTVL.

This clone has only one observation. The chain links TRBV7-6 to TRBJ2-2; D is unresolved. The CDR3 is 12 residues long. The germline V gene has CDR1 SGHVS and CDR2 FNYEAQ. V lost 1 base to trimming and J lost 7 bases, with 4 bases between them. The DNA of the CDR3 is TGTGCCAGCAGCTTAGTGAACGGGGAGCTGTTTTTT. As protein: CASSLVNGELFF.

The J gene is TRBJ2-7, the V gene TRBV25-1; 9 positions match TRBD1. Germline loops: CDR1 MGHDK, CDR2 SYGVNS. There are 12 residues in the CDR3. Trimming at V came to 4 bases and at J to 9 bases, leaving 4 bases not matched to a gene. The CDR3: CASSGTGGWQYF. The CDR3 DNA reads as TGTGCCAGCAGTGGCACAGGGGGCTGGCAGTACTTC.

The chain uses TRBV6-8 and TRBJ2-7; weak D call: TRBD1 (5 bases). The germline V gene has CDR1 MNHGY and CDR2 SAAAGT. The germline V and J ends were trimmed by 1 base and 3 bases, with 19 bases remaining between them. CDR3 size: 17 residues. CDR3 in amino acids: CASSYCCCQGRNYEQYF. The CDR3 bases are TGTGCCAGCAGTTACTGTTGCTGCCAGGGCCGGAACTACGAGCAGTACTTC.

The chain recombines TRBV11-1 with TRBJ1-1; D uncertain. Between the trimmed V and J ends, which lost 4 bases and 7 bases, there was a span of 10 bases. Germline loops: CDR1 SGHAT, CDR2 FQDESV (reference sequence). The CDR3 is 12 amino acids. The chain's CDR3 is CASSSGPFEAFF. The CDR3 region has the DNA TGTGCCAGCAGCTCCGGGCCGTTTGAAGCTTTCTTT.

As concerns this clone: Other nucleotide sequences from this sample produce the same CDR3. The rearrangement links TRBV4-3 to TRBJ2-7; D gene ambiguous. The CDR3 length is 14 residues. Germline values: CDR1 LGHNA, CDR2 YSLEER. The germline V and J ends were trimmed by 1 base and 0 bases, with 7 bases remaining between them. The CDR3 DNA reads TGCGCCAGCAGCCAAGGAAGAGTCTCCTACGAGCAGTACTTC. This gives the protein CASSQGRVSYEQYF.

The chain combines TRBV7-9 with TRBJ2-7; the D gene is possibly TRBD1 (5 bases). The CDR3 runs 15 residues. V shed 5 bases and J shed 0 bases, with 14 bases lying between them. Germline CDR1 SEHNR, CDR2 FQNEAQ (reference sequence). CDR3 in amino acids: CASSLTRAVSYEQYF. CDR3 sequence (DNA): TGTGCCAGCAGCCTAACCAGGGCAGTCTCCTACGAGCAGTACTTC. Complete variable domain (other parts from reference TRBV7-9 and TRBJ2-7): DTGVSQNPRHKITKRGQNVTFRCDPISEHNRLYWYRQTLGQGPEFLTYFQNEAQLEKSRLLSDRFSAERPKGSFSTLEIQRTEQGDSAMYLCASSLTRAVSYEQYFGPGTRLTVT.

The chain is built from TRBV19 and TRBJ2-7; D remains ambiguous. With 5 bases removed from V and 1 base from J, the gap between germline ends came to 15 bases. The length of the CDR3 is 15 residues. Germline-derived CDR1 and CDR2 are LNHDA and SQIVND (reference sequence). The CDR3 DNA reads as TGTGCCAGTAGTCCACAAACGTCTCTATCCTACGAGCAGTACTTC. This codes for CASSPQTSLSYEQYF.

The gene calls are TRBV6-1 and TRBJ2-7; D is undetermined. V dropped 3 bases and J dropped 4 bases, with 10 bases sitting between them. This CDR3 is built from 13 residues. Looked up from germline, CDR1 is MNHNS and CDR2 is SASEGT. CDR3 DNA: TGTGCCAGCAGTGAGGCTGATCCTTACGAGCAGTACTTC. Translated, it gives CASSEADPYEQYF.

In its sample, this clone was seen a few times. This chain connects TRBV25-1 to TRBJ1-5, with 7 positions matching TRBD1. The germline V gene encodes CDR1 MGHDK and CDR2 SYGVNS. The J segment lost 2 bases and the V segment lost 6 bases, leaving 7 bases of the junction unmatched. The CDR3 sequence is 15 residues long. The CDR3 spells CASRSGQVGNQPQHF. The DNA of the CDR3 is TGTGCCAGCAGGAGCGGACAGGTAGGCAATCAGCCCCAGCATTTT.

The chain recombines TRBV27 with TRBJ1-5; 7 nucleotides line up with TRBD1. Germline trimming cut 6 bases from V and 0 bases from J; bases unmatched to any gene: 5. The length of the CDR3 is 15 residues. CDR1 and CDR2 from the germline V gene are MNHEY and SMNVEV (reference sequence). This CDR3 reads CASRGTVHSNQPQHF. For the CDR3, the DNA is TGTGCCAGCAGGGGGACAGTCCATAGCAATCAGCCCCAGCATTTT.

The genes are TRBV4-3 and TRBJ2-1; 11 bases are shared with TRBD2. Germline lookup yields CDR1 LGHNA and CDR2 YSLEER. After removal of 2 bases from V and 4 bases from J, the junction contained 7 bases not matched to a gene. This CDR3 is 17 amino acids long. The CDR3 coding sequence is TGCGCCAGCAGCCAACACACCGGGACTAGCGGATACAATGAGCAGTTCTTC. Protein: CASSQHTGTSGYNEQFF.

The V call is TRBV11-2, the J call TRBJ2-3, with D possibly TRBD2 on 6 matching bases. This CDR3 has 15 amino acids. Looked up from germline, CDR1 is SGHAT and CDR2 is FQNNGV. Trimming took off 5 bases at V and 0 bases at J, with 12 bases between the two ends. As DNA, the CDR3 is TGTGCCAGCAGCCCCATGGGGAGGAGCACAGATACGCAGTATTTT. As protein: CASSPMGRSTDTQYF.

The V call is TRBV7-9, the J call TRBJ2-2; D is unclear. Germline CDR1 is SEHNR and CDR2 is FQNEAQ (reference sequence). Trimming removed 7 bases at V and 6 bases at J, with 18 bases between. The CDR3 is made up of 15 amino acids. The CDR3 protein is CASTPLVVLPGELFF. CDR3 DNA: TGTGCCAGCACCCCCTTGGTGGTTCTTCCCGGGGAGCTGTTTTTT.

In nucleotides, the CDR3 is TGTGCCAGCAGCAGGGACAGGGATGAGACCCAGTACTTC. Protein: CASSRDRDETQYF. This chain links TRBV5-4 with TRBJ2-5; 9 positions agree with TRBD1. This CDR3 spans 13 amino acids. Looked up from germline, CDR1 is SGHNT and CDR2 is YYREEE (reference sequence). V lost 4 bases, J lost 5 bases, and 3 bases stayed unmatched.

CDR3 sequence (DNA): TGTGCCAGCCGTGGGGACGAGGTCGGCTACACCTTC. Its translation: CASRGDEVGYTF. The chain employs TRBV28 and TRBJ1-2; tentatively, D is TRBD1 (5 bases). The germline V gene encodes CDR1 MDHEN and CDR2 SYDVKM. V lost 8 bases, J lost 8 bases, and 15 bases lay in between. This CDR3 is built from 12 residues.

This chain uses TRBV7-2 with TRBJ2-4; perhaps TRBD1 as D (5 bases). Germline lookup yields CDR1 SGHTA and CDR2 FQGNSA. The CDR3 length is 18 residues. V lost 1 base and J 0 bases, leaving 16 bases between the germline ends. This chain's CDR3 is CASSLGPMRQRAKNIQYF. The CDR3 bases are TGTGCCAGCAGCTTAGGGCCGATGAGACAGAGAGCCAAAAACATTCAGTACTTC.

The chain employs TRBV5-1 and TRBJ2-5; 7 bases are a match to TRBD1. The length of the CDR3 is 14 residues. J lost 5 bases, V lost 0 bases, and 4 bases had no gene match. The germline V gene has CDR1 SGHRS and CDR2 YFSETQ. CDR3 loop: CASSLGQGWETQYF. In nucleotides, the CDR3 is TGCGCCAGCAGCTTGGGACAGGGTTGGGAGACCCAGTACTTC.

This clone was detected many times. This rearrangement joins TRBV7-9 to TRBJ2-1; D might be TRBD1 (6 bases). The CDR3 runs to 14 residues. V gave up 10 bases and J gave up 9 bases, with 22 bases separating them. Germline CDR1 and CDR2: SEHNR and FQNEAQ (reference sequence). CDR3 bases: TGTGCCACAACACGGTCCCCAGGGACAAGTGAGCAGTTCTTC. It yields the protein CATTRSPGTSEQFF.

CDR3 amino acids: CASSKEMNTEAFF. The CDR3 region has the DNA TGTGCCAGCAGCAAGGAGATGAACACTGAAGCTTTCTTT. The V gene is TRBV7-2, the J gene TRBJ1-1; D is undetermined. Germline V gives CDR1 SGHTA, CDR2 FQGNSA. V was trimmed by 5 bases and J by 0 bases, leaving 7 bases between them. This CDR3 contains 13 residues.

This clone occurred once. V gene TRBV9 combines with J gene TRBJ2-2; D gene unclear. V was shortened by 0 bases and J by 2 bases, with 5 bases between the two germline ends. This CDR3 comprises 14 residues. Germline CDR1 and CDR2: SGDLS and YYNGEE. The DNA of the CDR3 is TGTGCCAGCAGCGTAGGTGTCAACACCGGGGAGCTGTTTTTT. It specifies CASSVGVNTGELFF.

The chain has TRBV5-1 and TRBJ2-2; 9 positions agree with TRBD1. The CDR3 spans 15 residues. Trimming removed 5 bases from V and 1 base from J; junction bases left unmatched: 3. The germline V gene encodes CDR1 SGHRS and CDR2 YFSETQ. The CDR3 DNA is TGCGCCAGCAGGGCGGGACAGGGGAACACCGGGGAGCTGTTTTTT. Protein product: CASRAGQGNTGELFF.

In its sample, this clone was seen once. This rearrangement joins TRBV5-5 to TRBJ2-7, with D possibly TRBD1 on 5 matching bases. This CDR3 has 15 amino acids. Trimming took off 0 bases at V and 2 bases at J, with 12 bases between the two ends. Germline CDR1 SGHKS, CDR2 YYEKEE (reference sequence). Here the CDR3 DNA reads TGTGCCAGCAGCTTGGGCGCTTCAGGGACCTACGAGCAGTACTTC. Protein sequence: CASSLGASGTYEQYF.

Turning to this clone: Within the sample, other DNA sequences also encode this same CDR3. The chain is built from TRBV5-1 and TRBJ1-1; D uncertain. V was pared by 0 bases and J by 0 bases, with 3 bases between. CDR3 length: 13 residues. Germline values: CDR1 SGHRS, CDR2 YFSETQ. As DNA, the CDR3 is TGCGCCAGCAGCTTGGAGGTGAACACTGAAGCTTTCTTT. Amino acid sequence: CASSLEVNTEAFF.